These T cell receptor beta chains were read from a single sample in a study of cytomegalovirus exposure and HLA in healthy donors. The protocol was immunoSEQ multiplex PCR, while the TCRdb copy is restricted to in-frame clones and leaves out a portion. The sample shows about 190,000 clones, 65% to 85% of them seen only once. The specimen sequenced was PBMCs. Receptors originate from a boy between 2 and 10 years old in good health and CMV-seronegative. The CDR3 runs from the conserved cysteine through the conserved F or W. Fields, in order: V gene, CDR3 protein.

>TRBV10-1
CASSPGQASYEQYF
>TRBV7-9
CASSPTGNTIYF
>TRBV6-5
CASSFSGTAQETQYF
>TRBV2
CASSVRLAAHEQFF
>TRBV5-5
CASSLDRAELQPQHF
>TRBV7-3
CASSLDRATEAFF
>TRBV4-2
CASSQDGTSGYNEQFF
>TRBV20-1
CSAKDRAGYTF
>TRBV5-4
CASSFKQGNSPLHF
>TRBV2
CASSELLAGNEQFF
>TRBV4-1
CASSQRSRDRGSPLHF
>TRBV30
CAWSVQGLKNNEQFF
>TRBV10-2
CASSISSGGVGEQFF
>TRBV1
CTNARGGRVTDTQYF
>TRBV15
CATSRGPGDSGGALNEQFF
>TRBV6-6
CASSPGTSYYEQYF
>TRBV2
CASSEWTTGANSGYTF
>TRBV11-2
CASSLERGLRNTGELFF
>TRBV10-2
CASSARGPTEAFF
>TRBV27
CASPTGVGGYTF
>TRBV30
CAWSEEGWSYGYTF
>TRBV14
CASSPRGVPEAFF
>TRBV5-6
CASSGRGPPIVYGYTF
>TRBV15
CATSRGRTAGLAYNEQFF
>TRBV29-1
CSVGRKGVGDYGYTF
>TRBV6-4
CASRGHGLPRYNEQFF
>TRBV9
CASSEGTGGSQPQHF
>TRBV5-1
CASSLVGGAREQFF
>TRBV11-2
CASSLFQGARSYNEQFF
>TRBV4-3
CASSQNPGQGHEKLFF
>TRBV30
CAWSRGGADTQYF
>TRBV9
CASSGEPRGGPGNTIYF
>TRBV6-5
CASREGGYNEQFF
>TRBV7-2
CASSPRGGLLVIADTQYF
>TRBV5-6
CASSSKDRNYGYTF
>TRBV7-2
CASSLRSPSGRSWETQYF
>TRBV5-1
CASSSEQGALNTEAFF
>TRBV2
CASTLLAGGPEQYF
>TRBV10-3
CAISSTGLVTEAFF
>TRBV5-1
CASSLPFRDRGEAFF
>TRBV19
CASSIETSTDTQYF
>TRBV19
CASSFVAQPQHF
>TRBV4-3
CASSQTGQGWETQYF
>TRBV6-5
CASSYSMRGHGYGYTF
>TRBV13
CASSFRWANRGPAGELFF
>TRBV5-4
CASRQGSNYGYTF
>TRBV6-6
CASSPTGEQYF
>TRBV5-1
CASSARDRGPMNTEAFF
>TRBV5-4
CASSIQSETPIYF
>TRBV5-6
CASSFYRRDRVSQYF
>TRBV7-2
CASSAGLAGAGTQYF
>TRBV19
CASKDRGNYGYTF
>TRBV13
CASSLEGFGRHEQYF
>TRBV27
CASSQREGGDEQFF
>TRBV5-1
CASSLEAAKETQYF